This is a list of T cell receptor beta chains from one sample in a study of cytomegalovirus exposure and HLA in healthy donors. TCRdb's copy holds only in-frame clones and misses some; the assay was immunoSEQ multiplex PCR. The repertoire includes a few hundred thousand clones, about 80% of them detected once, and about 0.28% sits in the top ten. Sequencing was carried out using PBMCs. These receptors were collected from a girl aged 2 to 10 in good health and CMV-seronegative. The CDR3 runs from the conserved cysteine through the conserved F or W. The order of the fields is J gene, clone size, D gene, V gene, CDR3 protein, CDR3 DNA. The D gene is left open where the match is weak. Expanded clones are given a class, and other clones once, few, many or no size at all.

>TRBJ2-5|-|TRBD2|TRBV11-2
CASRSGRKETQYF
TGTGCCAGCAGAAGCGGGAGAAAAGAGACCCAGTACTTC
>TRBJ2-3|-|-|TRBV6-1
CASRTGLGPDTQYF
TGTGCCAGCAGGACAGGCTTGGGGCCAGATACGCAGTATTTT
>TRBJ1-3|-|TRBD1|TRBV18
CASSPNRDRAGNTIYF
TGTGCCAGCTCACCCAACCGGGACAGGGCTGGAAACACCATATATTTT
>TRBJ2-5|once|-|TRBV18
CASDRQLYQETQYF
TGTGCCAGCGACCGACAACTCTACCAAGAGACCCAGTACTTC
>TRBJ2-1|few|-|TRBV18
CASSPTTSIEQFF
TGTGCCAGCTCACCAACCACTAGCATTGAGCAGTTCTTC
>TRBJ2-1|-|TRBD2|TRBV5-1
CASSLNSGDNEQFF
TGCGCCAGCAGCTTAAATAGCGGGGACAATGAGCAGTTCTTC
>TRBJ2-5|-|TRBD2|TRBV5-1
CASSLGGLAVSQETQYF
TGCGCCAGCAGCTTGGGTGGACTAGCGGTTTCCCAAGAGACCCAGTACTTC
>TRBJ1-1|-|TRBD1|TRBV6-1
CATSGQETSNTEAFF
TGTGCCACCAGCGGACAGGAAACTTCGAACACTGAAGCTTTCTTT
>TRBJ2-1|-|TRBD2|TRBV14
CASSQSGSSYNEQFF
TGTGCCAGCAGCCAAAGCGGGAGCTCCTACAATGAGCAGTTCTTC
>TRBJ1-2|-|TRBD1|TRBV2
CASSTDREGYTF
TGTGCCAGCAGTACGGACAGGGAAGGCTACACCTTC
>TRBJ2-5|once|TRBD2|TRBV5-1
CASTSGTSGETQYF
TGCGCCAGCACGTCCGGGACTAGTGGAGAGACCCAGTACTTC
>TRBJ1-3|-|-|TRBV6-1
CASSEARTDISGNTIYF
TGTGCCAGCAGTGAAGCGAGGACAGACATCTCTGGAAACACCATATATTTT
>TRBJ2-5|-|TRBD2|TRBV7-6
CASSLTRPGLAGQTQYF
TGTGCCAGCAGCTTGACCCGTCCGGGACTAGCGGGCCAGACCCAGTACTTC
>TRBJ2-3|once|TRBD1|TRBV9
CASSVLGTGGPDTQYF
TGTGCCAGCAGCGTACTAGGGACAGGGGGCCCAGATACGCAGTATTTT
>TRBJ1-2|-|TRBD1|TRBV5-1
CASSLEPRQGSRYTF
TGCGCCAGCAGCTTGGAACCTCGACAGGGGAGTCGCTACACCTTC
>TRBJ1-1|-|-|TRBV4-1
CASSQVLRVGTEAFF
TGCGCCAGCAGCCAAGTCCTGAGGGTGGGCACTGAAGCTTTCTTT
>TRBJ2-7|-|-|TRBV5-1
CASSLEAGAPYEQYF
TGCGCCAGCAGCTTGGAAGCAGGGGCTCCCTACGAGCAGTACTTC
>TRBJ2-1|-|TRBD2|TRBV7-2
CASSVRGAGGSDEQFF
TGTGCCAGCAGCGTCCGGGGGGCGGGGGGGTCCGATGAGCAGTTCTTC
>TRBJ1-1|once|TRBD1|TRBV9
CASSPRTGENTEAFF
TGTGCCAGCAGCCCGCGGACAGGAGAGAACACTGAAGCTTTCTTT